The clone carrying this T cell receptor beta chain was counted only a few times. Its antigen is unidentified. These data belong to a study of beta chain features in type 1 diabetes. The study's findings and limits: There was a moderate but significant shortening of TCRB CDR3s in all four CD4+ subsets of Type 1 diabetes patients. Sequencing of cDNA might inflate the share of cells that strongly express TCR.

V was clipped by 2 bases and J by 4 bases, with 11 bases between them. Germline loops: CDR1 MNHNS, CDR2 SASEGT. The CDR3 is 15 residues long. Every bit of the isolated RNA underwent reverse transcription, so sequencing read expressed TCRB transcripts. Profiling relied on immunoSEQ multiplex PCR, and the TCRdb table lists in-frame clones only, not all of them. Counted here are roughly 730,000 clones, roughly 13% occurring once; the ten biggest clones make up 0.022%. The clonotype was recovered from a young man with type 1 diabetes. The chain couples TRBV6-1 to TRBJ2-2; D is perhaps TRBD1 (5 bases). Sequencing input: naive CD4+ T cells from blood. The CDR3 is CASSELDTSTGELFF. The DNA for the CDR3 is TGTGCCAGCAGTGAACTGGACACGTCCACCGGGGAGCTGTTTTTT.